A selection of T cell receptor beta chains follows, all from one sample in a study of blood T cell repertoires in COVID-19. Only in-frame clones appear in the TCRdb table, and some are missing; sequencing was by immunoSEQ multiplex PCR. The sample contains fewer than 500,000 clones, 88% of which appear only once. The sample was PBMCs or T cells enriched from blood (not recorded which). Receptors originate from a woman in her twenties or thirties with acute COVID-19. The CDR3 runs from the conserved cysteine through the conserved F or W. Fields, in order: J gene, clone size, D gene, V gene, CDR3 protein, CDR3 DNA. The D gene is left open where the match is weak. Some rows mark clone size as missing; the rest say once, few, many or name a class of expanded clone.

TRBJ2-2 - TRBD2 TRBV14 CASSQEGAGAYTGELFF TGTGCCAGCAGCCAAGAGGGAGCGGGGGCCTACACCGGGGAGCTGTTTTTT
TRBJ1-1 - TRBD1 TRBV2 CASSVGTGGTEAFF TGTGCCAGCAGTGTGGGGACAGGGGGCACTGAAGCTTTCTTT
TRBJ1-1 - - TRBV5-1 CASSFDGTLRTTNTEAFF TGCGCCAGCAGCTTCGATGGGACATTGAGAACGACGAACACTGAAGCTTTCTTT
TRBJ2-7 - TRBD2 TRBV5-1 CASSQGTSGAYEQYF TGCGCCAGCAGCCAAGGGACTAGCGGGGCCTACGAGCAGTACTTC
TRBJ2-7 - TRBD2 TRBV11-2 CASSQTSGGFYEQYF TGTGCCAGCAGCCAAACTAGCGGGGGATTCTACGAGCAGTACTTC
TRBJ2-7 - - TRBV7-6 CASSPIAAYEQYF TGTGCCAGCAGCCCCATAGCAGCCTACGAGCAGTACTTC
TRBJ2-1 - - TRBV30 CAWRTGVSSYNEQFF TGTGCCTGGAGGACAGGCGTTAGCTCCTACAATGAGCAGTTCTTC
TRBJ1-1 - TRBD1 TRBV12-5 CASGKGTGGTEAFF TGTGCTAGTGGTAAAGGGACAGGGGGGACTGAAGCTTTCTTT
TRBJ2-7 - - TRBV4-1 CASSHRIDYEQYF TGCGCCAGCAGCCACCGAATAGACTACGAGCAGTACTTC
TRBJ1-1 - - TRBV5-1 CASSLLIGVEAFF TGCGCCAGCAGCTTGCTAATAGGGGTAGAAGCTTTCTTT
TRBJ1-2 - - TRBV19 CASKFGVNYGYTF TGTGCCAGTAAATTCGGGGTGAACTATGGCTACACCTTC
TRBJ1-3 - TRBD1 TRBV9 CASSVAGTGGAGNTIYF TGTGCCAGCAGCGTGGCCGGGACAGGGGGAGCTGGAAACACCATATATTTT
TRBJ1-2 - - TRBV27 CASSRTAYGYTF TGTGCCAGCAGTCGGACAGCCTATGGCTACACCTTC
TRBJ1-2 - TRBD1 TRBV7-8 CASSQGTAGYTF TGTGCCAGCAGCCAAGGGACAGCGGGCTACACCTTC
TRBJ2-1 once TRBD2 TRBV5-4 CASSFSGGATNEQFF TGTGCCAGCAGCTTTAGCGGGGGCGCAACCAATGAGCAGTTCTTC
TRBJ1-1 once - TRBV2 CASIRDRNTEAFF TGTGCCAGCATCCGCGACAGGAACACTGAAGCTTTCTTT
TRBJ2-2 few TRBD2 TRBV24-1 CATSDPGRTGELFF TGTGCCACCAGTGACCCCGGGAGGACCGGGGAGCTGTTTTTT
TRBJ1-2 - - TRBV6-5 CASSYSRLTSYGYTF TGTGCCAGCAGTTACTCGCGGCTCACTTCCTATGGCTACACCTTC
TRBJ1-2 once TRBD1 TRBV11-2 CASSLDPLDRGYGYTF TGTGCCAGCAGCTTAGATCCCCTCGACAGGGGGTATGGCTACACCTTC
TRBJ2-6 - - TRBV6-1 CASSVIIRSGANVLTF TGTGCCAGCAGTGTTATCATTAGATCTGGGGCCAACGTCCTGACTTTC
TRBJ1-1 - TRBD1 TRBV27 CASSLLGGLGAFF TGTGCCAGCAGTTTATTAGGGGGCTTAGGAGCTTTCTTT
TRBJ1-1 - TRBD1 TRBV2 CASTYRDRHNTEAFF TGTGCCAGCACCTACCGGGACAGACATAACACTGAAGCTTTCTTT
TRBJ1-2 - - TRBV6-1 CASSDAAPGGYGYTF TGTGCCAGCAGTGACGCGGCCCCGGGTGGGTATGGCTACACCTTC
TRBJ2-1 - - TRBV12-3/TRBV12-4 CASSFLQDNEQFF TGTGCCAGCAGTTTTTTACAGGACAATGAGCAGTTCTTC
TRBJ2-7 - TRBD1 TRBV15 CATSRGTGGSYEQYF TGTGCCACCAGCAGAGGAACAGGGGGCTCCTACGAGCAGTACTTC
TRBJ2-7 few TRBD1 TRBV3-1/TRBV3-2 CASSQEKQGGRSFSYEQYF TGTGCCAGCAGCCAAGAAAAACAGGGGGGCCGTTCTTTCTCCTACGAGCAGTACTTC
TRBJ1-6 - TRBD1 TRBV9 CASSPGQSNSPLHF TGTGCCAGCAGCCCGGGACAGTCGAATTCACCCCTCCACTTT
TRBJ2-5 - TRBD2 TRBV7-6 CASSYERTSGETQYF TGTGCCAGCAGCTATGAGAGGACTAGCGGTGAGACCCAGTACTTC
TRBJ1-1 - - TRBV5-6 CASSLTLNTEAFF TGTGCCAGCAGCTTGACATTGAACACTGAAGCTTTCTTT
TRBJ1-1 - - TRBV6-1 CASSEAGSNTEAFF TGTGCCAGCAGTGAAGCAGGGAGCAACACTGAAGCTTTCTTT
TRBJ2-2 - TRBD1 TRBV27 CASSPWTGSAGELFF TGTGCCAGCAGTCCATGGACAGGGTCGGCCGGGGAGCTGTTTTTT
TRBJ2-6 - TRBD2 TRBV19 CASRGGPSGANVLTF TGTGCCAGTAGGGGAGGGCCGTCTGGGGCCAACGTCCTGACTTTC
TRBJ2-1 - - TRBV29-1 CSAADRRYNEQFF TGCAGCGCCGCCGACAGGAGATACAATGAGCAGTTCTTC
TRBJ2-1 - TRBD1 TRBV6-2/TRBV6-3 CASSGTGGNEQFF TGTGCCAGCAGCGGGACAGGGGGTAATGAGCAGTTCTTC
TRBJ2-1 few TRBD2 TRBV12-5 CASGPGGYNEQFF TGTGCTAGTGGACCGGGGGGATACAATGAGCAGTTCTTC
TRBJ1-3 - TRBD1 TRBV2 CASSTTGEGNTIYF TGTGCCAGCAGTACGACAGGGGAAGGAAACACCATATATTTT
TRBJ2-7 - TRBD1 TRBV12-5 CATGPGTDPYEQYF TGTGCTACCGGTCCCGGGACAGACCCCTACGAGCAGTACTTC
TRBJ1-1 - - TRBV19 CASIGEGREAFF TGTGCCAGTATAGGGGAGGGCCGGGAAGCTTTCTTT
TRBJ1-1 once - TRBV2 CASRTEENTEAFF TGTGCCAGCAGAACAGAAGAGAACACTGAAGCTTTCTTT
TRBJ1-4 - TRBD1 TRBV5-1 CASSDLTGSKEKLFF TGCGCCAGCAGCGATTTGACAGGGTCTAAAGAAAAACTGTTTTTT
TRBJ2-1 once - TRBV7-8 CASSLAGGSGSYNEQFF TGTGCCAGCAGCTTAGCGGGGGGTTCGGGCTCCTACAATGAGCAGTTCTTC
TRBJ1-1 - - TRBV9 CASSPGVGAFEAFF TGTGCCAGCAGCCCGGGCGTGGGGGCTTTTGAAGCTTTCTTT
TRBJ1-1 - TRBD1 TRBV5-4 CASSSAQTGGAYTEAFF TGTGCCAGCAGCTCGGCCCAGACAGGGGGCGCGTACACTGAAGCTTTCTTT
TRBJ1-1 - - TRBV7-2 CASSWPQVNTEAFF TGTGCCAGCAGCTGGCCCCAGGTTAACACTGAAGCTTTCTTT
TRBJ1-4 - TRBD1 TRBV29-1 CSVEDLGTGGGKLFF TGCAGCGTTGAAGATCTAGGGACAGGGGGCGGAAAACTGTTTTTT
TRBJ1-2 - TRBD1 TRBV4-1 CASSHDRANNYGYTF TGCGCCAGCAGCCATGACAGGGCCAATAACTATGGCTACACCTTC
TRBJ2-7 - - TRBV18 CASSAGSSYEQYF TGTGCCAGCTCTGCTGGGAGCTCCTACGAGCAGTACTTC
TRBJ2-7 few - TRBV19 CASSPLTRGGSSYEQYF TGTGCCAGTAGTCCCCTAACGAGGGGGGGCAGTTCCTACGAGCAGTACTTC
TRBJ2-1 - - TRBV10-2 CASRMERGAYNEQFF TGCGCCAGCAGAATGGAACGGGGGGCTTACAATGAGCAGTTCTTC
TRBJ2-7 - TRBD1 TRBV6-1 CASSHPGQGYEQYF TGTGCCAGCAGTCATCCGGGACAGGGATACGAGCAGTACTTC
TRBJ1-3 - - TRBV11-3 CASSLGQDGNTIYF TGTGCCAGCAGCTTAGGTCAGGATGGAAACACCATATATTTT
TRBJ1-4 once TRBD1 TRBV5-1 CASRSTGTVDEKLFF TGCGCCAGCAGAAGCACCGGGACAGTGGATGAAAAACTGTTTTTT
TRBJ2-1 - - TRBV4-3 CASSQRGLVSQQNEQFF TGCGCCAGCAGCCAAAGAGGGCTCGTGTCCCAACAGAATGAGCAGTTCTTC
TRBJ2-6 - - TRBV7-2 CASLNRPGANVLTF TGTGCCAGCTTGAACAGGCCTGGGGCCAACGTCCTGACTTTC
TRBJ1-3 few TRBD1 TRBV5-8 CASSSRTGGNTIYF TGTGCCAGCAGCTCTCGGACAGGGGGAAACACCATATATTTT